This T cell receptor (beta chain) derives from a study of blood T cell repertoires in COVID-19. Generated by immunoSEQ multiplex PCR, the TCRdb table keeps only in-frame clones and is missing some. The sample holds some 200,000 clones, 65% to 90% seen once. The sequencing input was peripheral blood. The source of this sequence is an elderly man with acute or convalescent COVID-19.

The CDR3 reads CASSLWTSGPSQDNEQFF. CDR3 sequence (DNA): TGCGCCAGCAGCTTGTGGACTAGCGGCCCAAGCCAAGACAATGAGCAGTTCTTC. This chain uses TRBV5-1 with TRBJ2-1; the match to TRBD2 covers 10 bases. V trimming: 1 base; J trimming: 5 bases; junction bases outside the gene matches: 12. From germline, CDR1 is SGHRS and CDR2 YFSETQ. CDR3 length equals 18 residues.